This is a list of T cell receptor beta chains from one sample in a study of OX40 agonist ivuxolimab in advanced cancers. The protocol was immunoSEQ multiplex PCR, while the TCRdb copy is restricted to in-frame clones and leaves out a portion. The table records around 65,000 clones, more than 85% of them present only once. Sequences were derived from CD4+ or CD8+ T cells sorted from blood, sampled in a trial of the OX40 agonist ivuxolimab. The receptor set was obtained from an adult with an advanced solid tumor such as melanoma, head and neck, liver or kidney cancer. Each CDR3 is given with its conserved first and last residue. A D gene is named only where the DNA matches it firmly. Rows may omit the clone size; those that give it use once, few, many or a size class.

>few|TRBD1|TRBV18|TRBJ1-4
CASSRTGPEKLFF
TGTGCCAGCTCTCGGACAGGGCCAGAAAAACTGTTTTTT
>NA|NA|TRBV11-2|TRBJ2-1
CASSFGRRADEQFF
TGTGCCAGCAGCTTTGGGCGCCGCGCCGATGAGCAGTTCTTC
>once|TRBD1|TRBV18|TRBJ2-4
CASSRDRGDLQYF
TGTGCCAGCTCCCGGGACAGGGGTGATCTTCAGTACTTC
>NA|TRBD1|TRBV19|TRBJ1-1
CASRRTGYTEAFF
TGTGCCAGTAGAAGGACAGGGTACACTGAAGCTTTCTTT
>NA|NA|TRBV10-2|TRBJ1-2
CASSGQPDYGYTF
TGCGCCAGCAGTGGACAGCCGGACTATGGCTACACCTTC
>NA|NA|TRBV7-9|TRBJ2-7
CASSHGANSYEQYF
TGTGCCAGCAGCCACGGCGCCAACTCCTACGAGCAGTACTTC
>NA|NA|TRBV30|TRBJ1-2
CAWSALGTGGYTF
TGTGCCTGGAGTGCACTTGGAACAGGTGGCTACACCTTC
>NA|NA|TRBV29-1|TRBJ2-3
CSAILAGDTQYF
TGCAGCGCCATACTAGCCGGAGATACGCAGTATTTT
>NA|TRBD1|TRBV5-6|TRBJ1-2
CASSLLARGSGGYTF
TGTGCCAGCAGCTTGCTGGCCAGGGGGTCCGGTGGCTACACCTTC
>NA|TRBD2|TRBV9|TRBJ2-2
CASSPLTGGAGELFF
TGTGCCAGCAGCCCCCTGACCGGGGGGGCCGGGGAGCTGTTTTTT
>NA|NA|TRBV30|TRBJ2-5
CAWSIRVGETQYF
TGTGCCTGGAGTATAAGGGTCGGAGAGACCCAGTACTTC
>NA|NA|TRBV6-5|TRBJ2-3
CASSYSTSASTDTQYF
TGTGCCAGCAGTTACTCTACTTCAGCTAGCACAGATACGCAGTATTTT
>NA|NA|TRBV6-1|TRBJ2-6
CATRLFGAGANVLTF
TGTGCCACTCGCCTCTTCGGTGCTGGGGCCAACGTCCTGACTTTC
>NA|NA|TRBV9|TRBJ1-5
CASSRDGTNQPQHF
TGTGCCAGCAGCCGAGACGGGACAAATCAGCCCCAGCATTTT